This TCR beta chain was recovered during a study of blood T cells in healthy people across ages. Study observations and caveats: TCR beta diversity, measured per million T cells, fell in a roughly linear way with age. Compared with aged donors, long-lived donors showed fewer expanded clones, suggesting selection.

PCR was performed a second time for roughly 7 to 11 cycles using a sample-barcoded 5' primer and a J-beta primer mix. Each TCR beta cDNA got a 12-nucleotide random molecular identifier. Each CDR3 protein gets one entry after TCRdb re-called the 5' RACE reads with MiXCR. The sample shows fewer than 2 million distinct CDR3 sequences, around 40% of them seen only once. The V gene end was trimmed by 2 bases and the J gene end by 1 base; junction bases not matched to a gene: 6. Germline V gene sequence: CDR1 SNHLY, CDR2 FYNNEI. This CDR3 is 17 amino acids long. Points on this clonotype: Its antigen remains unidentified.

This TCR was recovered from a human donor in good health. The chain links TRBV2 to TRBJ2-2; 8 bases are shared with TRBD2. The sequenced sample was blood. Here the CDR3 DNA reads TGTGCCAGCAGTGAAAGGAGGACTAGCAGGAACACCGGGGAGCTGTTTTTT. Protein: CASSERRTSRNTGELFF. Looking up the rest from reference TRBV2 and TRBJ2-2 gives the full variable domain: EPEVTQTPSHQVTQMGQEVILRCVPISNHLYFYWYRQILGQKVEFLVSFYNNEISEKSEIFDDQFSVERPDGSNFTLKIRSTKLEDSAMYFCASSERRTSRNTGELFFGEGSRLTVL.